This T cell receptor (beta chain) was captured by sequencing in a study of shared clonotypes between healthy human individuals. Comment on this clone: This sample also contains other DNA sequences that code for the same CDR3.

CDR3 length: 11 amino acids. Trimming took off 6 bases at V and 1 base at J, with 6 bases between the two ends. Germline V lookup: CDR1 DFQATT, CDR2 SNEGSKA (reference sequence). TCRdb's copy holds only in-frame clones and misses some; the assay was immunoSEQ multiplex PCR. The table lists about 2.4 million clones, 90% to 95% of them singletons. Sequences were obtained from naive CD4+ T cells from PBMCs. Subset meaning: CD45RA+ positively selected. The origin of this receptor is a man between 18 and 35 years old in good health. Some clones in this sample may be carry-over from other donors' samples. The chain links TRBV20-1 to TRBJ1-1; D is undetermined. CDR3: CSAVRNTEAFF. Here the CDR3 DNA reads TGCAGTGCAGTACGGAACACTGAAGCTTTCTTT.